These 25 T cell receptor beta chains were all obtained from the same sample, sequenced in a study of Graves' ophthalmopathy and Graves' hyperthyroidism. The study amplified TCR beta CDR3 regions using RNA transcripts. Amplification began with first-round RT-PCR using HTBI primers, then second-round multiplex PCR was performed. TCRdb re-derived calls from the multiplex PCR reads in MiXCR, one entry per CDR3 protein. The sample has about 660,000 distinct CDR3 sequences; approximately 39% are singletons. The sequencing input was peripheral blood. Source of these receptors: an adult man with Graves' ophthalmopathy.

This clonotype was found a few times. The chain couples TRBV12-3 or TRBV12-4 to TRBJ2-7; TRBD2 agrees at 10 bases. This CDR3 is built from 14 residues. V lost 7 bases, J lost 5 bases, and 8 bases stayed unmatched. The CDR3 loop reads CASNLAGVGNEQYF. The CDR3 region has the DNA TGTGCCAGCAATCTAGCGGGAGTGGGAAACGAGCAGTACTTC.

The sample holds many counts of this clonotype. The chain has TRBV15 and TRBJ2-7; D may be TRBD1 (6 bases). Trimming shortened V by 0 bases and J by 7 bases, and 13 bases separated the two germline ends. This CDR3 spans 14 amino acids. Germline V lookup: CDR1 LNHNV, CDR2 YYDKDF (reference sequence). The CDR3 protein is CATSREWQGSEQYF. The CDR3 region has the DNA TGTGCCACCAGCAGAGAATGGCAGGGGAGTGAGCAGTACTTC.

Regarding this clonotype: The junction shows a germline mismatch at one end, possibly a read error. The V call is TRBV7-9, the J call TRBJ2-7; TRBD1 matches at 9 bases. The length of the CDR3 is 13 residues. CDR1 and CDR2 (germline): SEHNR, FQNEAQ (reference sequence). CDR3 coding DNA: TGTGCCAGCAGCTCAGACCACAGGGGGCCTCGGTTCTTC. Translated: CASSSDHRGPRFF.

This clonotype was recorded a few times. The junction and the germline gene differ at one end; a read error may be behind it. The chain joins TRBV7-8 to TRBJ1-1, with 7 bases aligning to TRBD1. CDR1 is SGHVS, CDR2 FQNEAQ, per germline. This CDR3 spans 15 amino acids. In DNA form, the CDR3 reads TGCGCCAGCAGCCAAGATGCAGGGGGTGGCACTGAAGCTTTCTTT. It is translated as CASSQDAGGGTEAFF.

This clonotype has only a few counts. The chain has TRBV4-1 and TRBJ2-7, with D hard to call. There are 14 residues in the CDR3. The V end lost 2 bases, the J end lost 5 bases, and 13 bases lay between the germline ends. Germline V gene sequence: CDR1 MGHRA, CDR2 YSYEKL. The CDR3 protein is CASSQPPLSNEQYF. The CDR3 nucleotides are TGCGCCAGCAGCCAACCGCCCCTGAGTAACGAGCAGTACTTC.

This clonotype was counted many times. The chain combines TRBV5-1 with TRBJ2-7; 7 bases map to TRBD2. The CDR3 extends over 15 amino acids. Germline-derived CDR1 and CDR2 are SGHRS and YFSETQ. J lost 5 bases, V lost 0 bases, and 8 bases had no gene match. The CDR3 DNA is TGCGCCAGCAGCTTGGTGGCAGGCCGGGGGGACGAGCAGTACTTC. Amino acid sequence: CASSLVAGRGDEQYF.

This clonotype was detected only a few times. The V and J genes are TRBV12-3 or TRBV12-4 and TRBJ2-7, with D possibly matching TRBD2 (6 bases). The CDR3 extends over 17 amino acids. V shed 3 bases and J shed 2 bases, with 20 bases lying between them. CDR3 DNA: TGTGCCAGCAGTTTTTCCATTCCGGGGGTGGAAACCTACGAGCAGTACTTC. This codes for CASSFSIPGVETYEQYF.

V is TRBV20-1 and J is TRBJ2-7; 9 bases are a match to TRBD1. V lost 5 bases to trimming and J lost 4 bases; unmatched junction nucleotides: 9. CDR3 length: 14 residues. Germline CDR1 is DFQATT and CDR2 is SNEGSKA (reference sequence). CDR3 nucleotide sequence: TGCAGTGCTCGAAGGCGGGACAGGGAGTACGAGCAGTACTTC. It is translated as CSARRRDREYEQYF.

The CDR3 DNA is TGTGCTAAAGGCAGGGAGCGAAACACTGAAGCTTTCTTT. This encodes CAKGRERNTEAFF. The rearrangement links TRBV25-1 to TRBJ1-1, with D perhaps matching TRBD1 (5 bases). The CDR3 sequence is 13 residues long. CDR1 and CDR2 (germline): MGHDK, SYGVNS.

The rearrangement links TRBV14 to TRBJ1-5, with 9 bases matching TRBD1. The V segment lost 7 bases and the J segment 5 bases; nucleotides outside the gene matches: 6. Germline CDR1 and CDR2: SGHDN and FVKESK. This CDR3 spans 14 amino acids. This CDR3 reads CASNSTGGYQPQHF. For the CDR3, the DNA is TGTGCCAGCAATTCAACAGGGGGCTATCAGCCCCAGCATTTT.

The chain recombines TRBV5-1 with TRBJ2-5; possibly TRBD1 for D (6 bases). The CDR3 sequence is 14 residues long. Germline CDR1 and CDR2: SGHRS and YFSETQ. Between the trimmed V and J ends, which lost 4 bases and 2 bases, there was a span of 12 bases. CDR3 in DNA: TGCGCCAGCAGCGCGGACAGCCATCAAGAGACCCAGTACTTC. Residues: CASSADSHQETQYF.

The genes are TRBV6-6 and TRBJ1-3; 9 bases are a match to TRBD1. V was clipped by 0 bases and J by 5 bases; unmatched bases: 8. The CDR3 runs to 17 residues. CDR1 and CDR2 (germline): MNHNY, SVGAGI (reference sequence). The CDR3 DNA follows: TGTGCCAGCAGTTACTCGCAGGGACAGGGTGGCAGAAACACCATATATTTT. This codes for CASSYSQGQGGRNTIYF.

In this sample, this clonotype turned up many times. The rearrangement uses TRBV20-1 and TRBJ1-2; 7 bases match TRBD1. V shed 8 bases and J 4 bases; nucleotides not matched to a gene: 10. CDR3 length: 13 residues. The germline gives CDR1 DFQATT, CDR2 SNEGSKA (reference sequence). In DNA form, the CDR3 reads TGCAGTACTACAGGGGACCACTTCTATGGCTACACCTTC. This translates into CSTTGDHFYGYTF.

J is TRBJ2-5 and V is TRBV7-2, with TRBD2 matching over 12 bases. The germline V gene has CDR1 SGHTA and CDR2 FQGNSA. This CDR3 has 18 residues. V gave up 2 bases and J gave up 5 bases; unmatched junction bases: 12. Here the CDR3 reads CASSLWLAGGPVTETQYF. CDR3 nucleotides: TGTGCCAGCAGCTTATGGCTAGCGGGGGGGCCGGTCACTGAGACCCAGTACTTC.

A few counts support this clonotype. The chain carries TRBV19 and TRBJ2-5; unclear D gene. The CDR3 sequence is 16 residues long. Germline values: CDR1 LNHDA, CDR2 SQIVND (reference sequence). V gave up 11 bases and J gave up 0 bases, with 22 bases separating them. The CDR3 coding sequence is TGTGCCTGGAGTGTACTGAGCTGGGCAAACCAAGAGACCCAGTACTTC. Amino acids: CAWSVLSWANQETQYF.

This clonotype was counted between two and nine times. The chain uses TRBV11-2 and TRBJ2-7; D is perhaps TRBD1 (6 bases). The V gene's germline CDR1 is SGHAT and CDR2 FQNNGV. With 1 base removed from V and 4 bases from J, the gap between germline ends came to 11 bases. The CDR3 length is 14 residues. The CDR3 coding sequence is TGTGCCAGCAGCTTAGTCGGACAGAGGTACGAGCAGTACTTC. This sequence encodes CASSLVGQRYEQYF.

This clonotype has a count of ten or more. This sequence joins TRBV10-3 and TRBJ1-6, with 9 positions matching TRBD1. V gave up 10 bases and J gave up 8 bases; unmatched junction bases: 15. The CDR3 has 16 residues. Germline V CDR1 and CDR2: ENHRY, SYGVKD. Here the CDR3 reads CATARGQGLSDSPLHF. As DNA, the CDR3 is TGTGCCACTGCCCGTGGACAGGGGTTGAGTGATTCACCCCTCCACTTT.

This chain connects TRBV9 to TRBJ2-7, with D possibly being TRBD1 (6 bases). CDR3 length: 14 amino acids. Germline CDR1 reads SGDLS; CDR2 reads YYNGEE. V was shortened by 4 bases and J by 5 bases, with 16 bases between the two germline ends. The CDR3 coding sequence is TGTGCCAGCAGCCCCAATTACAGGGTCCACGAGCAGTACTTC. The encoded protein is CASSPNYRVHEQYF.

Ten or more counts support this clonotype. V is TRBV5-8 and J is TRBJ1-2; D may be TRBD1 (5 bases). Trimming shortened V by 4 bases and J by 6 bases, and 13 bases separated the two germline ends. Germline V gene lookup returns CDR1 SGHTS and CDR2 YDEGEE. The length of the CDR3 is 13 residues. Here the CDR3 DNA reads TGTGCCAGCAGCATTAGGCCGGGGGATGGCTACACCTTC. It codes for CASSIRPGDGYTF.

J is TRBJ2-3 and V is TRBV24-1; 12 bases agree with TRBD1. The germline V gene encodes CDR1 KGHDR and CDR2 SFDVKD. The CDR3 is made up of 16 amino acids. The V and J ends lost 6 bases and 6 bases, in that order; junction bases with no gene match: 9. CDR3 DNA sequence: TGTGCCACCAGTTCACCGGGACAGGGGGCCGATGATACGCAGTATTTT. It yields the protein CATSSPGQGADDTQYF.

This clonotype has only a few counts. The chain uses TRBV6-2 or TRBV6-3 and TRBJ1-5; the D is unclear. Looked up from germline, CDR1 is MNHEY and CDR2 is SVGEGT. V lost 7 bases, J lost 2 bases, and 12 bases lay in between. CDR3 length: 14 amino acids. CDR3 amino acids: CASTTRGGNQPQHF. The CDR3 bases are TGTGCCAGCACCACCCGCGGGGGCAATCAGCCCCAGCATTTT.

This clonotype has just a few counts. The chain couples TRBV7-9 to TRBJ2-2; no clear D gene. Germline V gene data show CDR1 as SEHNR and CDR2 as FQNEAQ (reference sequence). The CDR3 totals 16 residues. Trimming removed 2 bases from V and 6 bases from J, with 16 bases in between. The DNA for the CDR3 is TGTGCCAGCAGCTTAAGAAAATATGGCGGTGCCGGGGAGCTGTTTTTT. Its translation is CASSLRKYGGAGELFF.

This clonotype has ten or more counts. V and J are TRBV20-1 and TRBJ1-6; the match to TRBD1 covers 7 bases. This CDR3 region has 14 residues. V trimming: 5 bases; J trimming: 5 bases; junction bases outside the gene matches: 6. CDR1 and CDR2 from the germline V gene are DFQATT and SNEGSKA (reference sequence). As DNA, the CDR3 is TGCAGTGCTTCGACAGGGCGTGATAATTCACCCCTCCACTTT. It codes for CSASTGRDNSPLHF.

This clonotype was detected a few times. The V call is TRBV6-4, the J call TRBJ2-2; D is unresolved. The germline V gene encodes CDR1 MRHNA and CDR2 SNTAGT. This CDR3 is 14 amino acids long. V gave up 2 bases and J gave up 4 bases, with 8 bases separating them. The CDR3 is CASSDGKSTGELFF. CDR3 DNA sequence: TGTGCCAGCAGTGACGGTAAATCCACCGGGGAGCTGTTTTTT.

CDR3 nucleotides: TGTGCCAGCAGCTCGTCTCTAGCGGGAGTAATAGAGACCCAGTACTTC. This sequence encodes CASSSSLAGVIETQYF. This chain joins TRBV7-3 and TRBJ2-5, with 10 bases identical to TRBD2. The V gene's germline CDR1 is SGHTA and CDR2 FQGTGA. The CDR3 consists of 16 residues. After removal of 4 bases from V and 4 bases from J, the junction contained 9 bases not matched to a gene.